Described below is a single T cell receptor (beta chain) sequence and its context. The CDR3 contains 15 residues. The germline V gene encodes CDR1 LNHDA and CDR2 SQIVND (reference sequence). J lost 4 bases, V lost 5 bases, and 8 bases had no gene match. This record comes from a study of blood T cell repertoires in COVID-19. The overall study: There were acute and convalescent COVID-19 samples, and they came from the United States, Italy and Spain. The analysed material was cDNA or gDNA that came from T cells, B-cell-depleted T cells, or PBMCs.

Original handling: Amplification from reference gene primers served as the basis for estimated nucleated cell counts. Produced via immunoSEQ multiplex PCR; TCRdb's table is partial and in-frame only. That table furnishes V, J and clone size, whereas the DNA furnished D and trimming. The sample holds more than 65,000 clones, about 89% seen once. The material sequenced was peripheral blood. The chain joins TRBV19 to TRBJ2-4, with 7 bases that match TRBD1. The sequence derives from a man aged 45-60 years with acute or convalescent COVID-19. The CDR3 reads CASSSAGTAKNIQYF. The CDR3, as DNA: TGTGCCAGTAGTTCCGCCGGGACAGCTAAAAACATTCAGTACTTC.